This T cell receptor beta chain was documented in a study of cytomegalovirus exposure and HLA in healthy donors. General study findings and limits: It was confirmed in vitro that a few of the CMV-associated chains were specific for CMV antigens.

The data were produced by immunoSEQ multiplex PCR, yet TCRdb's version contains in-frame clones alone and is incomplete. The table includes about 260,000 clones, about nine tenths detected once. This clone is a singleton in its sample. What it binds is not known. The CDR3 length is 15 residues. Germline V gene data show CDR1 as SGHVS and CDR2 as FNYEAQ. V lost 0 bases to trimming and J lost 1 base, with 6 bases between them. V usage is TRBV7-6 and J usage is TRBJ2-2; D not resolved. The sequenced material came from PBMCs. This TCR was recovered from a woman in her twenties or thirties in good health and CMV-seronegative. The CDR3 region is CASSLAPMNTGELFF. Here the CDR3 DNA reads TGTGCCAGCAGCTTAGCCCCCATGAACACCGGGGAGCTGTTTTTT.